The subject of this entry is one T cell receptor beta chain. The data were taken from a study of blood T cell repertoires in COVID-19. Generated by immunoSEQ multiplex PCR, the TCRdb table keeps only in-frame clones and is missing some. There are about 59,000 clones in the sample; 91% occur only once, and around 9% lies in the top ten. CDR1 MNHEY and CDR2 SVGAGI come from the germline V gene. V was clipped by 6 bases and J by 5 bases, with 19 bases between them. This CDR3 has 15 amino acids. The source of this sequence is a human donor in a cohort sampled during active COVID-19. V usage is TRBV6-5 and J usage is TRBJ1-1; possible D gene TRBD1, 6 bases. Sample: peripheral blood. CDR3 sequence (DNA): TGTGCCAGCAGCCCCTACCGGGGAGGGGGGACTGAAGCTTTCTTT. Translating it yields CASSPYRGGGTEAFF.